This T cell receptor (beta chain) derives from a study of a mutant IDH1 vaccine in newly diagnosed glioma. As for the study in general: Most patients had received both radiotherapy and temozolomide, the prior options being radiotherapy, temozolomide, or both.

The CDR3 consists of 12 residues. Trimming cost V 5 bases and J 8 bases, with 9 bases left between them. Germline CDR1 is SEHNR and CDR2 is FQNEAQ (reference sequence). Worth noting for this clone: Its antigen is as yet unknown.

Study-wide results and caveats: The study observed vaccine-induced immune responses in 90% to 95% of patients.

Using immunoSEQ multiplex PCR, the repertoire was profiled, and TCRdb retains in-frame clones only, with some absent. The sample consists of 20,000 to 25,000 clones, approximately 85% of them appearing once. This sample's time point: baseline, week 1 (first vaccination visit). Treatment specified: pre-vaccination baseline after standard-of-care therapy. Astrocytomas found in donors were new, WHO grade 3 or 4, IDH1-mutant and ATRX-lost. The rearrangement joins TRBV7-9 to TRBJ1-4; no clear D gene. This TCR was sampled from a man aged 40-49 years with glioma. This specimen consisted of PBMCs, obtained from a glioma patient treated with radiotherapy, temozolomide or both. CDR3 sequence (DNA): TGTGCCAGCAGCCATCATAAGGAAAAACTGTTTTTT. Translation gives CASSHHKEKLFF.